This entry concerns a single T cell receptor beta chain. What it binds is unknown. The sample originates from a study of cytomegalovirus exposure and HLA in healthy donors. Study-wide points: After further analysis at a later stage, under 20,000 TCR beta sequences were associated with HLA alleles at 0.05 false discovery rate. By a later analysis, the bulk of CMV-associated TCR beta chains appeared HLA-restricted.

The PCR used 60 Vbeta and 13 Jbeta primers. TCRdb's copy holds only in-frame clones and misses some; the assay was immunoSEQ multiplex PCR. The sample comprises over 100,000 clones, approximately 71% of which are singletons, and roughly 5.9% rests with the top ten. This CDR3 spans 13 amino acids. The V gene's germline CDR1 is SGHTA and CDR2 FQGNSA. V was pared by 4 bases and J by 4 bases, with 10 bases between. This clonotype originated in a woman in her 70s in good health and CMV-seropositive. The J gene is TRBJ2-5, the V gene TRBV7-2; no firm D call. Material: PBMCs. The CDR3 sequence: CASSSAVRETQYF. The DNA for the CDR3 is TGTGCCAGCAGCTCGGCGGTGAGAGAGACCCAGTACTTC.